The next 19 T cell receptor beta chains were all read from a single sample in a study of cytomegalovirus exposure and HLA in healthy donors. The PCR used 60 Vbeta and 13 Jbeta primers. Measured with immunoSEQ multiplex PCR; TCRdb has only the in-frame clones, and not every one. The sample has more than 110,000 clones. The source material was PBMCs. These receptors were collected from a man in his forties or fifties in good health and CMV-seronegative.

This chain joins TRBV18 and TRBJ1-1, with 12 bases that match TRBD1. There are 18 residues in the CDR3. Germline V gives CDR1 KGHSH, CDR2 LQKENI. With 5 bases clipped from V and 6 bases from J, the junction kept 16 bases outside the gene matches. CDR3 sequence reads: CASSTIAGGTGGMAEAFF. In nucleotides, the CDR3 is TGTGCCAGCTCAACAATAGCGGGCGGGACAGGGGGCATGGCTGAAGCTTTCTTT. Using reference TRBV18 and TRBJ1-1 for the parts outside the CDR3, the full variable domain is NAGVMQNPRHLVRRRGQEARLRCSPMKGHSHVYWYRQLPEEGLKFMVYLQKENIIDESGMPKERFSAEFPKEGPSILRIQQVVRGDSAAYFCASSTIAGGTGGMAEAFFGQGTRLTVV.

CDR3 residues: CATRTGQETQYF. In DNA form, the CDR3 reads TGTGCCACGAGGACAGGCCAAGAGACCCAGTACTTC. V is TRBV10-3 and J is TRBJ2-5; TRBD1 aligns across 7 bases. V gave up 10 bases and J gave up 1 base; unmatched junction bases: 3. This CDR3 is built from 12 residues. Germline lookup yields CDR1 ENHRY and CDR2 SYGVKD.

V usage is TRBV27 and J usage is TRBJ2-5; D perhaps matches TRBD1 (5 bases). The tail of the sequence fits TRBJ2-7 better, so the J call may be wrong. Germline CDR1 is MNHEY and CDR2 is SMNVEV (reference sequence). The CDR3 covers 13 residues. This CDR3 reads CASSLSRGYEQYF. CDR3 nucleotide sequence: TGTGCCAGCAGTTTATCTAGGGGCTACGAGCAGTACTTC.

The CDR3 DNA is TGTGCCAGCAGCGTAGAGGGACTAGCGGGAGAGACCCAGTACTTC. Residues: CASSVEGLAGETQYF. The genes are TRBV9 and TRBJ2-5; 12 bases match TRBD2. This CDR3 spans 15 amino acids. Trimming at V came to 0 bases and at J to 4 bases, leaving 1 base not matched to a gene. CDR1 and CDR2 from the germline V gene are SGDLS and YYNGEE.

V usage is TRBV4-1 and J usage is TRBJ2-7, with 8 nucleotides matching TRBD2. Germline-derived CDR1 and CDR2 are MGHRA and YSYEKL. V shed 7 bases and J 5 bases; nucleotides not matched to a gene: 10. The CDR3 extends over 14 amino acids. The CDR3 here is CASTWGLGFDEQYF. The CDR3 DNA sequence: TGCGCCAGCACCTGGGGACTAGGTTTTGACGAGCAGTACTTC.

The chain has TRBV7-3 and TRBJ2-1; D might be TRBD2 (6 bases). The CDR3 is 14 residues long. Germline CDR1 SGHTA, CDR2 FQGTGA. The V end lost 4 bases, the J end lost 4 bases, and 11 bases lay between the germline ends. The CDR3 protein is CASSSGTPYNEQFF. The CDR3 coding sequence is TGTGCCAGCAGCTCCGGGACTCCTTACAATGAGCAGTTCTTC.

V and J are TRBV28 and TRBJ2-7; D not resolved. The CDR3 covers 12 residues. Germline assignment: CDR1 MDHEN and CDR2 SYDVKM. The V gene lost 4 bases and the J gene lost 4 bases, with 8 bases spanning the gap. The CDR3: CASSSREYEQYF. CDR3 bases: TGTGCCAGCAGTTCCCGAGAATACGAGCAGTACTTC.

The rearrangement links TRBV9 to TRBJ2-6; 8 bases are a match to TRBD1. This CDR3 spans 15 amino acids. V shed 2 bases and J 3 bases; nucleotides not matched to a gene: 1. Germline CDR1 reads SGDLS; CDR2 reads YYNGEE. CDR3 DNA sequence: TGTGCCAGCAGCGTGACAGGGGATGGGGCCAACGTCCTGACTTTC. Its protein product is CASSVTGDGANVLTF.

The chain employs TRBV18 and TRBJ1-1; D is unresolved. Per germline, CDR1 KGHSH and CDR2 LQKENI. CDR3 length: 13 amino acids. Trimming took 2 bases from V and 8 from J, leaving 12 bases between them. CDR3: CASSPESIGEAFF. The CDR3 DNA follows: TGTGCCAGCTCACCAGAATCAATTGGCGAAGCTTTCTTT. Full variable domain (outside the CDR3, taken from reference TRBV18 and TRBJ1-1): NAGVMQNPRHLVRRRGQEARLRCSPMKGHSHVYWYRQLPEEGLKFMVYLQKENIIDESGMPKERFSAEFPKEGPSILRIQQVVRGDSAAYFCASSPESIGEAFFGQGTRLTVV.

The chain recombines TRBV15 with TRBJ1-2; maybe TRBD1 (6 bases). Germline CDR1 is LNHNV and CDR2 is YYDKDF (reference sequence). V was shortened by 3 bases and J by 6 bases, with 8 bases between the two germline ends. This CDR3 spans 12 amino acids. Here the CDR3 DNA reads TGTGCCACCAGCAGCAGGGGTCATGGCTACACCTTC. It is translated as CATSSRGHGYTF.

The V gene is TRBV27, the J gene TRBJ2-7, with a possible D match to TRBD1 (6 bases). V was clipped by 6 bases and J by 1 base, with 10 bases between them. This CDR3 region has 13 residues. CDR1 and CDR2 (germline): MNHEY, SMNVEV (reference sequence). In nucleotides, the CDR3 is TGTGCCAGCAGCTCGGGACAATCCTACGAGCAGTACTTC. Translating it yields CASSSGQSYEQYF.

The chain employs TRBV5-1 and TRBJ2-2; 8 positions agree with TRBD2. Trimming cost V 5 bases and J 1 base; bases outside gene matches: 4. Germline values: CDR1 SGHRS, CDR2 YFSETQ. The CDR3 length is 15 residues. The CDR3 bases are TGCGCCAGCAGTGGTAGCGGGGAGAACACCGGGGAGCTGTTTTTT. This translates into CASSGSGENTGELFF.

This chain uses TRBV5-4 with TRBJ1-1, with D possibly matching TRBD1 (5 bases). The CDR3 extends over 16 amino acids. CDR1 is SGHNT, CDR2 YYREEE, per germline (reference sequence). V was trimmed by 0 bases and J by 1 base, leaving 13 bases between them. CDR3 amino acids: CASSLEPGIQNTEAFF. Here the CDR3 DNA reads TGTGCCAGCAGCTTGGAGCCAGGGATACAGAACACTGAAGCTTTCTTT.

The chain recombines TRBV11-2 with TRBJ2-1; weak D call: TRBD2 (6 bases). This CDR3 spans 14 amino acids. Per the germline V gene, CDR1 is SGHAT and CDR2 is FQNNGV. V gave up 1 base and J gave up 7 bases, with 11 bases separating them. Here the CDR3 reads CASSLGGVVNEQFF. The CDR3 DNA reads TGTGCCAGCAGCTTAGGGGGGGTTGTAAATGAGCAGTTCTTC.

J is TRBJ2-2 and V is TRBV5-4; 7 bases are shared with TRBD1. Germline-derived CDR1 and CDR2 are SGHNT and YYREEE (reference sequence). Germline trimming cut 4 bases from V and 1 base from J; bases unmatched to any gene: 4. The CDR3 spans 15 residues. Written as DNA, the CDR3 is TGTGCCAGCAGCCCTAGGGGGCGGAACACCGGGGAGCTGTTTTTT. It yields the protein CASSPRGRNTGELFF.

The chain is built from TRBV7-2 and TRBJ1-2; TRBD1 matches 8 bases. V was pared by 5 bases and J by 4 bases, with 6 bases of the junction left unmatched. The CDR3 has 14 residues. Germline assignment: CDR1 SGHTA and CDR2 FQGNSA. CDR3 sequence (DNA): TGTGCCAGCAGCCCCGGACAGGGCATCTATGGCTACACCTTC. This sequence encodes CASSPGQGIYGYTF.

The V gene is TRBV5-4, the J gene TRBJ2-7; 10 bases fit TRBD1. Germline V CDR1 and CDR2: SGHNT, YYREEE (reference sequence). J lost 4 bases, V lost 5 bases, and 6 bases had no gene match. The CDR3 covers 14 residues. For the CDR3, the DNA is TGTGCCAGCAGTTTGAGGGGACAGGGGTACGAGCAGTACTTC. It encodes CASSLRGQGYEQYF.

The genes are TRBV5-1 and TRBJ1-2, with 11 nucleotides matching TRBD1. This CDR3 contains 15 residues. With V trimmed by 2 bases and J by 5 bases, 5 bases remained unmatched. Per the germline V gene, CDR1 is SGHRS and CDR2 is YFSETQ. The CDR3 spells CASSLEGTGGYGYTF. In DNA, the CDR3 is TGCGCCAGCAGCTTAGAAGGGACAGGGGGTTATGGCTACACCTTC.

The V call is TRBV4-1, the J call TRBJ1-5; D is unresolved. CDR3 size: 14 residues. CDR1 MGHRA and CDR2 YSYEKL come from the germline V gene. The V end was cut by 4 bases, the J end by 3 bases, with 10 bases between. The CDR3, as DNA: TGCGCCAGCAGCCTCGAGTCCTCCAATCAGCCCCAGCATTTT. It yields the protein CASSLESSNQPQHF.